The T cell receptor (beta chain) under discussion was sequenced for a study of OX40 agonist ivuxolimab in advanced cancers. With regard to the full study: The costimulatory receptor OX40 (CD134) was targeted by ivuxolimab, a fully human IgG2 agonistic monoclonal antibody. Intravenous ivuxolimab was administered to patients every 2 weeks at six dose levels: 0.01, 0.1, 0.3, 1.5, 3 and 10 mg/kg. Of the approximately 53 patients in dose escalation, about 20 had hepatocellular carcinoma, approximately 15 had melanoma, 9 had renal cell carcinoma and 9 had head and neck cancer. In the dose-escalation cohort, nearly 85% of patients were male, and the mean age was 60 years with a range of about 20 to 80. Patients were allowed to have had prior anti-PD-1, anti-PD-L1 or anti-CTLA-4 therapy, and more than 35% of the dose-escalation patients had been treated with checkpoint inhibitors. Partial responses were achieved by three dose-escalation patients, of whom one had hepatocellular carcinoma and two had cutaneous melanoma. Peripheral TCRbeta sequencing was intended to test whether TCR sequence diversity was altered and clonal T-cell expansion was caused by ivuxolimab. The paper describes the monotherapy dose-escalation part (N ≈ 52 patients) of the phase I trial of ivuxolimab. On the study overall, not on this receptor specifically: Low levels of normalized T-cell clonal expansion were also seen in some patients who did not respond. After ivuxolimab, CD8+ T cells had more expanded clones than CD4+ T cells on average. Antigen specificity was not determined for the clonally expanded peripheral T cells. At doses of 0.1 to 3.0 mg/kg, clonal expansion of both CD4+ and CD8+ blood T cells was observed from baseline to week 6. In the 0.1-3.0 mg/kg groups, partial responders were among the patients with the lowest normalized peripheral clonal expansion, particularly in CD8+ T cells.

The CDR3 has 15 amino acids, counting the end cysteine and phenylalanine. Only the CDR3 portion is preserved as DNA: 45 bases, with reading frame beginning at the first base. Trimming removed 6 bases from V and 2 bases from J; the gene matches leave 9 bases unexplained. The germline V gene encodes CDR1 SGHAT and CDR2 FQNNGV. This clone was counted once. Its antigen is unknown. No base qualities exist here, and no much larger clone lies one base off it. Patients with a history of autoimmune disease or receiving systemic immunosuppression were excluded from the trial. Peripheral blood for TCR sequencing was collected from all dose cohorts at baseline, on cycle 4 day 1, and on cycle 7 day 1. The samples were taken from a phase I, first-in-human, multicenter, open-label dose-escalation trial of ivuxolimab. The trial enrolled adults with locally advanced or metastatic head and neck squamous cell, hepatocellular, melanoma or renal cell carcinoma. CD4+ and CD8+ T cells were sorted separately from peripheral blood before TCR sequencing.

For sequencing of the TCRbeta CDR3 region, genomic DNA was extracted from the sorted cells. The immunoSEQ Assay was used for sequencing of TCRbeta CDR3 regions. This is the immuneACCESS table as TCRdb keeps it, with only in-frame sequences that have V and J called. A part of the clones is gone; compared with another copy, unresolved V genes explain less than half, and the rest is unexplained. This sample is represented by more than 60,000 clones; less than 85% of them were singletons. The ten largest make up 4% of the sample. This specimen consisted of CD4+ or CD8+ T cells sorted from blood, obtained in a trial of the OX40 agonist ivuxolimab. The V and J segments used are TRBV11-2 and TRBJ2-7, with 8 bases matching TRBD2. This sequence originates from an adult with an advanced solid tumor such as melanoma, head and neck, liver or kidney cancer. The DNA reads TGTGCCAGCAGGAAAGGACTAGCCCAGCCCTACGAGCAGTACTTC. Its protein product is CASRKGLAQPYEQYF.